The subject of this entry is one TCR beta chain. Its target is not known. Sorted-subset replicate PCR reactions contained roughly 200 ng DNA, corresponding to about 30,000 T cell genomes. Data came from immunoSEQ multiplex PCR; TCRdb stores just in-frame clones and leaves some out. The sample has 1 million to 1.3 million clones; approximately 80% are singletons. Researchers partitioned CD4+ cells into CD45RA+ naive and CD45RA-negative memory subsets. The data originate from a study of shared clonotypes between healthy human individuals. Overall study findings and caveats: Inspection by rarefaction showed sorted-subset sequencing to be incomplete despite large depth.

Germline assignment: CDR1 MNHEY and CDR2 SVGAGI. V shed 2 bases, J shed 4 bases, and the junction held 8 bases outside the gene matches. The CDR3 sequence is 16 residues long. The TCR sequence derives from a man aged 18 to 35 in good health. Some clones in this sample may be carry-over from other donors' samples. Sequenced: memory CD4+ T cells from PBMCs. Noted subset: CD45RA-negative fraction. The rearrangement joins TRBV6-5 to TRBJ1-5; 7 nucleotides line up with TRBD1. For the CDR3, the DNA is TGTGCCAGCAGTTACCCCCCCGGGACAGTTAATCAGCCCCAGCATTTT. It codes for CASSYPPGTVNQPQHF.